The clone carrying this T cell receptor (beta chain) occurred a few times. The sample carries other DNA sequences with the same CDR3. In germline, CDR1 is LGHNA, CDR2 YNFKEQ. This CDR3 is built from 13 residues. Trimming removed 0 bases at V and 7 bases at J, with 9 bases between. The entry originates in a study of OX40 agonist ivuxolimab in advanced cancers. Profiling relied on immunoSEQ multiplex PCR, and the TCRdb table lists in-frame clones only, not all of them. Of fewer than 70,000 clones in the sample, about 88% are singletons; the top ten hold under 4.5%. The rearrangement uses TRBV4-2 and TRBJ2-5; D is possibly TRBD2 (5 bases). This specimen consisted of CD4+ or CD8+ T cells sorted from blood, obtained in a trial of the OX40 agonist ivuxolimab. The receptor was derived from an adult with an advanced solid tumor such as melanoma, head and neck, liver or kidney cancer. The CDR3 region is CASSQDGSGTQYF. The CDR3 nucleotides read TGTGCCAGCAGCCAAGACGGAAGCGGGACCCAGTACTTC.